This TCR beta chain was documented in a study of blood T cells in healthy people across ages. About the research overall: With template switching, about one barcoded beta molecule was captured per two T cells. General observations from the study: Donors of long life had a larger count of naive CD4+ cells and greater diversity than aged donors.

This clonotype was picked up a small number of times. Its target is unknown. The CDR3 contains 13 residues. Germline-derived CDR1 and CDR2 are MGHRA and YSYEKL. V gave up 0 bases and J gave up 8 bases, with 10 bases separating them. In each sample, at least 6.5 million PBMCs were isolated. Alongside a J-beta primer mix, a sample-barcoded 5' primer served in a second PCR lasting about 7 to 12 cycles. Each cDNA molecule received a tag from a template-switch adaptor that had 12 random nucleotides. A single record per CDR3 protein comes from TCRdb applying MiXCR to the 5' RACE reads. This table holds 850,000 to 1,000,000 distinct CDR3 sequences, about 48% found once.

The TCR comes from a man aged 25 to 40 in good health. V usage is TRBV4-1 and J usage is TRBJ1-2; tentative D call: TRBD1 (6 bases). Material for sequencing was blood. CDR3 region: CASSQDTGTGYTF. DNA of the CDR3: TGCGCCAGCAGCCAAGATACTGGGACAGGCTACACCTTC.